Below are 21 T cell receptor beta chains sequenced from a single sample in a study of T cell changes during pregnancy in multiple sclerosis. The method was immunoSEQ multiplex PCR; TCRdb's version includes in-frame clones alone and lacks a portion of them. The sample has roughly 43,000 clones, roughly nine tenths seen once; the top ten hold roughly 1.2%. The sample here was CD4+ T cells from peripheral blood mononuclear cells, taken after pregnancy. The receptors were gathered from a female donor with multiple sclerosis, enrolled in a pregnancy study.

The CDR3: CASSKTSGENIQYF. The CDR3 DNA reads as TGTGCCAGCAGCAAGACTAGCGGGGAAAACATTCAGTACTTC. The chain combines TRBV21-1 with TRBJ2-4; TRBD2 is the table's D call and was not checked against the DNA. TRBV21-1 is deemed a pseudogene. This CDR3 region has 14 residues.

This clone was detected only a few times. This chain connects TRBV2 to TRBJ2-1; 7 bases are shared with TRBD2. CDR1 and CDR2 from the germline V gene are SNHLY and FYNNEI. The CDR3 is 14 residues long. Germline trimming cut 6 bases from V and 1 base from J; bases unmatched to any gene: 3. The CDR3 DNA reads as TGTGCCAGCAGAGGGGACTATTCCTACAATGAGCAGTTCTTC. This translates into CASRGDYSYNEQFF.

The gene calls are TRBV5-1 and TRBJ2-7; TRBD2 matches 11 bases. There are 17 residues in the CDR3. V was clipped by 0 bases and J by 1 base; unmatched bases: 6. Germline-derived CDR1 and CDR2 are SGHRS and YFSETQ. The DNA for the CDR3 is TGCGCCAGCAGCTTGGCAACTAGCGGGAGTGATTCCTACGAGCAGTACTTC. Protein sequence: CASSLATSGSDSYEQYF.

The rearrangement links TRBV7-3 to TRBJ2-3, with 9 nucleotides matching TRBD1. The germline V gene has CDR1 SGHTA and CDR2 FQGTGA. The CDR3 is made up of 15 amino acids. The V gene end was trimmed by 0 bases and the J gene end by 6 bases; junction bases not matched to a gene: 4. In nucleotides, the CDR3 is TGTGCCAGCAGCTTAACGGGACAGGGTGGCGATACGCAGTATTTT. Residues: CASSLTGQGGDTQYF.

V and J are TRBV6-5 and TRBJ2-7; 7 nucleotides line up with TRBD2. The germline CDR1 and CDR2 sequences are MNHEY and SVGAGI. After removal of 5 bases from V and 0 bases from J, the junction contained 7 bases not matched to a gene. CDR3 length: 15 residues. The CDR3 DNA sequence: TGTGCCAGCAGTCGGGCTAGCGGAAGCTCCTACGAGCAGTACTTC. Translating gives CASSRASGSSYEQYF.

The J gene is TRBJ2-2, the V gene TRBV11-2; no clear D. Trimming left V 5 bases short and J 5 bases short, with 12 bases between. CDR1 and CDR2 from the germline V gene are SGHAT and FQNNGV. The CDR3 length is 14 residues. CDR3 loop: CASSPFLDTGELFF. The DNA for the CDR3 is TGTGCCAGCAGCCCCTTCCTAGATACCGGGGAGCTGTTTTTT.

The rearrangement links TRBV5-4 to TRBJ2-3, with 7 positions matching TRBD2. CDR1 is SGHNT and CDR2 is YYREEE in the germline V gene (reference sequence). The CDR3 has 16 residues. The junction had 8 bases not matched to a gene; V was cut back by 4 bases and J by 0 bases. This chain's CDR3 is CASSLRLAASTDTQYF. CDR3 nucleotides: TGTGCCAGCAGCCTCCGACTAGCAGCTAGCACAGATACGCAGTATTTT.

CDR3 coding DNA: TGTGCCAGTAGTATAGGTCCTCGGGGACTAGCGGGCTACAATGAGCAGTTCTTC. Translation gives CASSIGPRGLAGYNEQFF. V usage is TRBV19 and J usage is TRBJ2-1; 12 bases line up with TRBD2. CDR1 LNHDA and CDR2 SQIVND come from the germline V gene (reference sequence). CDR3 length equals 18 residues. V dropped 1 base and J dropped 3; count of bases not matched to a gene: 7.

The V and J genes are TRBV7-6 and TRBJ2-3; D possibly corresponds to TRBD2 (6 bases). Germline V lookup: CDR1 SGHVS, CDR2 FNYEAQ. With 0 bases removed from V and 3 bases from J, the gap between germline ends came to 10 bases. The CDR3 consists of 15 residues. CDR3 loop: CASSLAGGRTDTQYF. The DNA for the CDR3 is TGTGCCAGCAGCTTAGCAGGTGGGAGGACAGATACGCAGTATTTT. The full variable domain, rest sourced from reference TRBV7-6 and TRBJ2-3, is GAGVSQSPRYKVTKRGQDVALRCDPISGHVSLYWYRQALGQGPEFLTYFNYEAQQDKSGLPNDRFSAERPEGSISTLTIQRTEQRDSAMYRCASSLAGGRTDTQYFGPGTRLTVL.

This chain uses TRBV10-3 with TRBJ1-2; no definite D call. This CDR3 is built from 15 residues. Trimming removed 2 bases from V and 4 bases from J, with 14 bases in between. Germline-derived CDR1 and CDR2 are ENHRY and SYGVKD. CDR3 protein: CAISEPRGLSYGYTF. CDR3 nucleotides: TGTGCCATCAGTGAGCCCAGAGGGCTAAGCTATGGCTACACCTTC.

The gene calls are TRBV18 and TRBJ2-2; 7 bases agree with TRBD1. Germline CDR1 KGHSH, CDR2 LQKENI. V dropped 0 bases and J dropped 6; count of bases not matched to a gene: 1. The CDR3 sequence is 14 residues long. CDR3 amino acids: CASSPPTGSGELFF. The CDR3, as DNA: TGTGCCAGCTCACCACCGACAGGGTCCGGGGAGCTGTTTTTT. Filled out from reference TRBV18 and TRBJ2-2, the complete variable domain reads NAGVMQNPRHLVRRRGQEARLRCSPMKGHSHVYWYRQLPEEGLKFMVYLQKENIIDESGMPKERFSAEFPKEGPSILRIQQVVRGDSAAYFCASSPPTGSGELFFGEGSRLTVL.

The chain couples TRBV5-6 to TRBJ2-7; 9 bases line up with TRBD2. V was pared by 4 bases and J by 2 bases, with 10 bases of the junction left unmatched. CDR3 size: 16 residues. The germline V gene has CDR1 SGHDT and CDR2 YYEEEE. In DNA, the CDR3 is TGTGCCAGCAGCCGTATAGAGCTAGCGGGAACCTACGAGCAGTACTTC. Translation gives CASSRIELAGTYEQYF.

The V gene is TRBV11-2, the J gene TRBJ2-3; 7 bases line up with TRBD2. This CDR3 has 16 residues. Trimming cost V 1 base and J 5 bases; bases outside gene matches: 9. Germline CDR1 SGHAT, CDR2 FQNNGV. The CDR3 protein is CASSLALGGGGDTQYF. For the CDR3, the DNA is TGTGCCAGCAGCTTAGCTCTGGGGGGGGGAGGAGATACGCAGTATTTT.

Notes on this clone: Other DNA sequences within the sample encode an identical CDR3. V is TRBV9 and J is TRBJ2-1; no clear D gene. The CDR3 consists of 14 residues. Germline V CDR1 and CDR2: SGDLS, YYNGEE. The germline V and J ends were trimmed by 1 base and 0 bases, with 5 bases remaining between them. The CDR3 DNA sequence: TGTGCCAGCAGCGTATACAGCTCCTACAATGAGCAGTTCTTC. Its protein product is CASSVYSSYNEQFF.

The chain has TRBV6-5 and TRBJ2-7; D perhaps matches TRBD2 (5 bases). V lost 0 bases, J lost 0 bases, and 9 bases lay in between. CDR3 length: 15 amino acids. The germline CDR1 and CDR2 sequences are MNHEY and SVGAGI. CDR3: CASSYSTGSSYEQYF. The CDR3 DNA reads TGTGCCAGCAGTTACTCGACTGGGAGCTCCTACGAGCAGTACTTC.

The chain is built from TRBV9 and TRBJ1-2; 8 nucleotides agree with TRBD1. The CDR3 sequence is 16 residues long. The junction had 8 bases not matched to a gene; V was cut back by 1 base and J by 3 bases. The V gene's germline CDR1 is SGDLS and CDR2 YYNGEE. This CDR3 is CASSVLPTGEDYGYTF. For the CDR3, the DNA is TGTGCCAGCAGCGTACTTCCGACAGGGGAGGACTATGGCTACACCTTC. The whole variable domain, remainder taken from reference TRBV9 and TRBJ1-2, is DSGVTQTPKHLITATGQRVTLRCSPRSGDLSVYWYQQSLDQGLQFLIQYYNGEERAKGNILERFSAQQFPDLHSELNLSSLELGDSALYFCASSVLPTGEDYGYTFGSGTRLTVV.

The V call is TRBV4-3, the J call TRBJ2-5, with D possibly matching TRBD2 (5 bases). Germline lookup yields CDR1 LGHNA and CDR2 YSLEER. The CDR3 is made up of 15 amino acids. V lost 0 bases to trimming and J lost 4 bases, with 12 bases between them. The CDR3 region is CASSQERASGETQYF. CDR3 sequence (DNA): TGCGCCAGCAGCCAAGAAAGGGCCAGCGGAGAGACCCAGTACTTC.

The V gene is TRBV7-2, the J gene TRBJ2-4; D gene uncertain. The ends were cut back, 1 base at V and 0 bases at J, with 13 bases in the middle. Germline V gene data show CDR1 as SGHTA and CDR2 as FQGNSA. This CDR3 has 17 residues. For the CDR3, the DNA is TGTGCCAGCAGCTTAGGGCCGGCAGGATTAGCCAAAAACATTCAGTACTTC. Residues: CASSLGPAGLAKNIQYF.

At least ten counts were recorded for this clone. V gene TRBV7-2 combines with J gene TRBJ2-7; 12 bases are shared with TRBD1. Germline V CDR1 and CDR2: SGHTA, FQGNSA. Germline trimming cut 5 bases from V and 6 bases from J; bases unmatched to any gene: 11. The CDR3 length is 16 residues. This chain's CDR3 is CASSPGGTGGVSEQYF. CDR3 bases: TGTGCCAGCAGCCCGGGAGGGACAGGGGGCGTTTCCGAGCAGTACTTC.

J is TRBJ2-1 and V is TRBV30; 10 bases are a match to TRBD1. The CDR3 consists of 14 residues. J lost 9 bases, V lost 4 bases, and 9 bases had no gene match. CDR1 is GTSNPN, CDR2 SVGIG, per germline (reference sequence). CDR3 sequence: CAWIRDRGGGEQFF. The CDR3, as DNA: TGTGCCTGGATCCGGGACAGGGGAGGCGGTGAGCAGTTCTTC. Together with reference TRBV30 and TRBJ2-1, the CDR3 gives the full variable domain: SQTIHQWPATLVQPVGSPLSLECTVEGTSNPNLYWYRQAAGRGLQLLFYSVGIGQISSEVPQNLSASRPQDRQFILSSKKLLLSDSGFYLCAWIRDRGGGEQFFGPGTRLTVL.

The chain carries TRBV6-5 and TRBJ2-5; the D is unclear. The CDR3 contains 14 residues. Germline V CDR1 and CDR2: MNHEY, SVGAGI. V lost 7 bases and J 0 bases, leaving 12 bases between the germline ends. CDR3 DNA: TGTGCCAGCACCCCGAGCTATAACCAAGAGACCCAGTACTTC. Translation gives CASTPSYNQETQYF.